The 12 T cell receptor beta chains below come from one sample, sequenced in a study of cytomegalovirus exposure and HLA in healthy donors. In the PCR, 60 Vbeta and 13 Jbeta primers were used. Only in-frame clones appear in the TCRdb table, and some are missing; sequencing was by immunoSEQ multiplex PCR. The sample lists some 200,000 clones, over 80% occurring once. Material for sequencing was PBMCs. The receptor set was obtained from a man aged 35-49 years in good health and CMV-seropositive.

CDR3 bases: TGTGCCAGCAGTGCAAAGCCAGAGACCCAGTACTTC. Translation: CASSAKPETQYF. The rearrangement links TRBV6-6 to TRBJ2-5; D is undetermined. V was pared by 5 bases and J by 4 bases, with 8 bases between. CDR1 and CDR2 from the germline V gene are MNHNY and SVGAGI (reference sequence). This CDR3 comprises 12 residues.

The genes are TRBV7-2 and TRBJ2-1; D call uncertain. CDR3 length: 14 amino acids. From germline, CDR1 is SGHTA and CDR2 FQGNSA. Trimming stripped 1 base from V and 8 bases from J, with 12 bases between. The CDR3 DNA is TGTGCCAGCAGCTTAGTTGCACCAGGCGATGAGCAGTTCTTC. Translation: CASSLVAPGDEQFF.

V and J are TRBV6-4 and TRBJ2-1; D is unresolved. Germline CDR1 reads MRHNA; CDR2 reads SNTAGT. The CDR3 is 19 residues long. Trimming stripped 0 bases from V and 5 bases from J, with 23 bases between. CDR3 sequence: CASSDSSARRSPKHNEQFF. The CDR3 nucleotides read TGTGCCAGCAGTGACTCATCAGCGAGACGGAGCCCCAAACACAATGAGCAGTTCTTC.

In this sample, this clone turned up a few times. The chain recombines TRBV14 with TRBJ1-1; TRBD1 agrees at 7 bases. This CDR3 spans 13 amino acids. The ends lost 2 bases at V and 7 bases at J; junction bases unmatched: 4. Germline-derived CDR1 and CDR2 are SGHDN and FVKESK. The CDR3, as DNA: TGTGCCAGCAGCCAACCAGGACAGGTTGAAGCTTTCTTT. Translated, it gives CASSQPGQVEAFF.

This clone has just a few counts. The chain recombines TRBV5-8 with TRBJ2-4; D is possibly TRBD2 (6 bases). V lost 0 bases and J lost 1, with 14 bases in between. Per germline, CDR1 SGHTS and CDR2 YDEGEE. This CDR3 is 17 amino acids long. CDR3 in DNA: TGTGCCAGCAGCTTGGGGAGGGGATCCGGGGCCAAAAACATTCAGTACTTC. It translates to CASSLGRGSGAKNIQYF.

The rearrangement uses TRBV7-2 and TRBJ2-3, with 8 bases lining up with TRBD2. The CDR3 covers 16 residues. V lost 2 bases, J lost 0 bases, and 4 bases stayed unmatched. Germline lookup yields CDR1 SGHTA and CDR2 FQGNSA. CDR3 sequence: CASSLTSGTSTDTQYF. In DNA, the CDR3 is TGTGCCAGCAGCTTAACTAGCGGTACTAGCACAGATACGCAGTATTTT.

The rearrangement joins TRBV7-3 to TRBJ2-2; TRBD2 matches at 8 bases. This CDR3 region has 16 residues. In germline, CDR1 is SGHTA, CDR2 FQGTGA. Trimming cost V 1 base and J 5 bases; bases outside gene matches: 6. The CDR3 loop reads CASSLIRTSSTGELFF. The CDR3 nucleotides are TGTGCCAGCAGCTTAATCAGGACTAGCTCAACCGGGGAGCTGTTTTTT.

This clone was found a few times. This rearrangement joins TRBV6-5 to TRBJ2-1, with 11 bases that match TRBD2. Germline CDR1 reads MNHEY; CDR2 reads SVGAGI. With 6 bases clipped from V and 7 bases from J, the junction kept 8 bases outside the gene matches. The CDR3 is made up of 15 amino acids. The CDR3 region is CASSQRLAGRNEQFF. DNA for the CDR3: TGTGCCAGCAGCCAAAGACTAGCGGGGCGAAATGAGCAGTTCTTC.

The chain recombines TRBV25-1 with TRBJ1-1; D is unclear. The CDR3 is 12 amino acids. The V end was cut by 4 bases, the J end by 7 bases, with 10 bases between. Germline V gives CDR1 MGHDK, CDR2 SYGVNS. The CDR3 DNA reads TGTGCCAGCAGTGTTATAGGAGTTGAAGCTTTCTTT. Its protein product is CASSVIGVEAFF.

The CDR3 bases are TGTGCCAGCAGCGGGGTCGACAGCGACTACGAGCAGTACTTC. Residues: CASSGVDSDYEQYF. J is TRBJ2-7 and V is TRBV7-9, with a tentative D call TRBD1 (5 bases). V lost 5 bases to trimming and J lost 3 bases, with 14 bases between them. This CDR3 contains 14 residues. CDR1 is SEHNR and CDR2 is FQNEAQ in the germline V gene (reference sequence).

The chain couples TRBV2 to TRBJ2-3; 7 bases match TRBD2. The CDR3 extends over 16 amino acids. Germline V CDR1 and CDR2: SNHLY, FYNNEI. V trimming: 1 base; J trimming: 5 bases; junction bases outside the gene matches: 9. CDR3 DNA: TGTGCCAGCAGTGAAGGGGCTAGCGGATTTATAGATACGCAGTATTTT. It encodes CASSEGASGFIDTQYF.

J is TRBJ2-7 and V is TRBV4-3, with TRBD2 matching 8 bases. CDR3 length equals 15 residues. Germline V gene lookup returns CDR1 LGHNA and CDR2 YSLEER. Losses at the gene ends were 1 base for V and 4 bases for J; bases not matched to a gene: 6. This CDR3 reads CASSQGGTSGYEQYF. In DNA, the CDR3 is TGCGCCAGCAGCCAAGGGGGGACTAGTGGGTACGAGCAGTACTTC.